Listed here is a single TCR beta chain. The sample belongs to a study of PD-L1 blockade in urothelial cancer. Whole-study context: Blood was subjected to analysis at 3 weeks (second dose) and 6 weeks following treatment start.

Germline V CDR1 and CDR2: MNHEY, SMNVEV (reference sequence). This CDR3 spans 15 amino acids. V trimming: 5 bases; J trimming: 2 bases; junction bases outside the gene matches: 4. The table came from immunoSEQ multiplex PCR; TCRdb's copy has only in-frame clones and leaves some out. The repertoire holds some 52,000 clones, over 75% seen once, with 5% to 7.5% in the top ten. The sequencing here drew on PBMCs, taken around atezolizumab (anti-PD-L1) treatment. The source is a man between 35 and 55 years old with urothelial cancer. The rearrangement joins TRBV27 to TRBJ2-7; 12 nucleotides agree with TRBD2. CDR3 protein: CASSPLAGGTYEQYF. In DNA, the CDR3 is TGTGCCAGCAGTCCTCTAGCGGGAGGGACCTACGAGCAGTACTTC.